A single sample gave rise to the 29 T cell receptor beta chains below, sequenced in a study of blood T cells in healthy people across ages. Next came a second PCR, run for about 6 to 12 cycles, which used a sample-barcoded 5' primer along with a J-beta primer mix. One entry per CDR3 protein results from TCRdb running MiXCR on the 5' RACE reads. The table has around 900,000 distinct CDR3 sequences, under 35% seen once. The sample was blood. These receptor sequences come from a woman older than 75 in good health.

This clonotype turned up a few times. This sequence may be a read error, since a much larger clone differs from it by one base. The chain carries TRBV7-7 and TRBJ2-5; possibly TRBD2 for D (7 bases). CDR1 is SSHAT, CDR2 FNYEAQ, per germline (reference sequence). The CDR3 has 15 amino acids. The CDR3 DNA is TGTGCTAGCAGCGTACAAGGGGGGGACGGAGAGGCCCAGTACTTC. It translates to CASSVQGGDGEAQYF.

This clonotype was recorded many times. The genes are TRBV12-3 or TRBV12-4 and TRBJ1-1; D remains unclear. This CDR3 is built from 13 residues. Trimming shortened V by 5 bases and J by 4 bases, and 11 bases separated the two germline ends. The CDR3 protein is CASSVEEGTEAFF. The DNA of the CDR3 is TGTGCCAGCAGTGTTGAGGAAGGCACTGAAGCTTTCTTT.

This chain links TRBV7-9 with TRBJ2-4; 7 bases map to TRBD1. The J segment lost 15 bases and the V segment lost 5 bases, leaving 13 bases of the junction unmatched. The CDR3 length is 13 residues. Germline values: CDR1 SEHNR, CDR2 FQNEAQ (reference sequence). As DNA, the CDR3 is TGTGCCAGCAGCCGACAGGGTAATCCCGAGCGGTACTTC. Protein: CASSRQGNPERYF.

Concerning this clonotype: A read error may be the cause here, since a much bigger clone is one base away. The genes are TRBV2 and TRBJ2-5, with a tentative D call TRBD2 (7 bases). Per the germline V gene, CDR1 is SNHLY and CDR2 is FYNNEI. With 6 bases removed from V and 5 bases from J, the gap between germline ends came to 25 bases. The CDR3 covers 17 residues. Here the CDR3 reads CASRTSEGEGWHETQYF. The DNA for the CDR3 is TGTGCCAGCAGAACCTCCGAGGGGGAGGGTTGGCATGAGACCCAGTACTTC.

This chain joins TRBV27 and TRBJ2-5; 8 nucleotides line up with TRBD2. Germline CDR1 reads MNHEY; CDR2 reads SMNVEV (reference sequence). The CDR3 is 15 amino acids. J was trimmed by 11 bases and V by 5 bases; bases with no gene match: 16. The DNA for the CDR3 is TGTGCCAGCAGTCTTACCGGGACTAGGCACAATGAGCAGTACTTC. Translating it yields CASSLTGTRHNEQYF.

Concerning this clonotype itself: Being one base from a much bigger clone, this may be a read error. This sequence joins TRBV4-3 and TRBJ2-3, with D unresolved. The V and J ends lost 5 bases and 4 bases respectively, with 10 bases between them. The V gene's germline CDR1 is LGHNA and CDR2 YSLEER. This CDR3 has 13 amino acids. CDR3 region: CASSAQAADTQYF. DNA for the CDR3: TGCGCCAGCAGCGCCCAGGCTGCAGATACGCAGTATTTT.

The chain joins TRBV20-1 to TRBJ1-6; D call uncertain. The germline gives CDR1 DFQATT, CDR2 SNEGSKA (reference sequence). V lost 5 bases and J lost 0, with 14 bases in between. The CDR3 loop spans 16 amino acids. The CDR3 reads CSALEAGSSYNSPLHF. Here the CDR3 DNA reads TGCAGTGCTCTAGAGGCCGGGAGCTCCTATAATTCACCCCTCCACTTT.

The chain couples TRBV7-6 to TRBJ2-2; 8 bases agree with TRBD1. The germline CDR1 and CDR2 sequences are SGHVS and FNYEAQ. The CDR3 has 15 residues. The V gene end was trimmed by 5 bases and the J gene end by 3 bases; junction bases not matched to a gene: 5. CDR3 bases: TGTGCCAGCAGCGCCACGACAGGGGACACCGGGGAGCTGTTTTTT. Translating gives CASSATTGDTGELFF.

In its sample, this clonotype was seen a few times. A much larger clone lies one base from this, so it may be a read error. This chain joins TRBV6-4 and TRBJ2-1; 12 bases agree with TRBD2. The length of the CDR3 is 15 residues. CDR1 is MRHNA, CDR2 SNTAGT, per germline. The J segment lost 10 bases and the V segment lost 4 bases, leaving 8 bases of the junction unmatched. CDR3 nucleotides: TGTGCCAGCAGTGTGCTAGCGGGGGGGGGCGGGGAGCAGTTCTTC. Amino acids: CASSVLAGGGGEQFF.

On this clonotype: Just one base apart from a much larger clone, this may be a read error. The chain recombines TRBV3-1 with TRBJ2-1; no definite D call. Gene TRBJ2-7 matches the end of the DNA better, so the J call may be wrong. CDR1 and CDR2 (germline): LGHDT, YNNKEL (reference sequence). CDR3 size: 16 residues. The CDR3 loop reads CASSQDEPGHYNEQYF. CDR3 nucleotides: TGTGCCAGCAGCCAAGATGAGCCGGGCCACTACAATGAGCAGTACTTC.

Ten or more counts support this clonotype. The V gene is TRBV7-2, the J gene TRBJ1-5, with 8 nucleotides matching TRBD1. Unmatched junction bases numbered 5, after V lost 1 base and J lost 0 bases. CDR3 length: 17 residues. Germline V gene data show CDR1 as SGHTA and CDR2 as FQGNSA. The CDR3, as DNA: TGTGCCAGCAGCTTAGTAACAGGGGGTTATAGCAATCAGCCCCAGCATTTT. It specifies CASSLVTGGYSNQPQHF.

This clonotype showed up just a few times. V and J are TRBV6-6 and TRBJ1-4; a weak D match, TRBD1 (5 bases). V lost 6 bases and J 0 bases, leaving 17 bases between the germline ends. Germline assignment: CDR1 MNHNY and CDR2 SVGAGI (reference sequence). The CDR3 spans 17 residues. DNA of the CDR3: TGTGCCAGCAGACCCTCGAGGGGACTCACAACTAATGAAAAACTGTTTTTT. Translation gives CASRPSRGLTTNEKLFF.

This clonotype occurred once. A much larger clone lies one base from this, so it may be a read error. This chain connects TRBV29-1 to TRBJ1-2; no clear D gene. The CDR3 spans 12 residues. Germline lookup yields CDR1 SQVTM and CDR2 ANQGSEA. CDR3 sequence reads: CGVVRGNYGYTF. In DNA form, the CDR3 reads TGCGGCGTTGTTCGTGGGAACTATGGCTACACCTTC.

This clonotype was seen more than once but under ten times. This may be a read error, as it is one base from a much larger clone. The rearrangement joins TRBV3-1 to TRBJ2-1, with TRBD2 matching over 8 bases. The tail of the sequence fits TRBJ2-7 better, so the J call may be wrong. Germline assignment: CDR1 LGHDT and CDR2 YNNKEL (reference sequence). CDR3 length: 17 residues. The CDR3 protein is CASSQGPSGGPYNEQYF. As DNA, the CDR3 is TGTGCCAGCAGCCAAGGCCCCAGCGGGGGTCCCTACAATGAGCAGTACTTC.

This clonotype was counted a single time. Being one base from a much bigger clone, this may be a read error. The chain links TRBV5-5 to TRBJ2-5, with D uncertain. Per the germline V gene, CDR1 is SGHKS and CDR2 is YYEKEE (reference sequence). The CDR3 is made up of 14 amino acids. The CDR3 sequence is CASNLVYKGETQYF. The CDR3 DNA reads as TGTGCCAGCAACTTGGTCTATAAAGGAGAGACCCAGTACTTC.

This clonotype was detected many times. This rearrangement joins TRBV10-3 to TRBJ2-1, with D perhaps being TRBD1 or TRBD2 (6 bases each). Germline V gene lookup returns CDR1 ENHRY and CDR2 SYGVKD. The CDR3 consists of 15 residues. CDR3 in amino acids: CGTQGGHTRGDEQFF. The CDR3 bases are TGTGGCACTCAAGGTGGACACACTAGGGGGGATGAGCAGTTCTTC.

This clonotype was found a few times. The CDR3 sequence is CASSADGYSNQPQHF. The CDR3 DNA is TGTGCCAGCAGTGCGGACGGTTATAGCAATCAGCCCCAGCATTTT. The chain is built from TRBV9 and TRBJ1-5; D remains ambiguous. V dropped 5 bases and J dropped 0 bases, with 12 bases sitting between them. The V gene's germline CDR1 is SGDLS and CDR2 YYNGEE. This CDR3 region has 15 residues. Full variable domain (rest looked up from reference TRBV9 and TRBJ1-5): DSGVTQTPKHLITATGQRVTLRCSPRSGDLSVYWYQQSLDQGLQFLIQYYNGEERAKGNILERFSAQQFPDLHSELNLSSLELGDSALYFCASSADGYSNQPQHFGDGTRLSIL.

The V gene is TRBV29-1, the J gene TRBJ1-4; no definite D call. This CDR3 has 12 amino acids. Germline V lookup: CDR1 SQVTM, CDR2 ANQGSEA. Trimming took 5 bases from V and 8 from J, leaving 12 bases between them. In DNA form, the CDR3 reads TGCAGCGTTTCAAGGGAGGGCGAAAAACTGTTTTTT. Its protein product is CSVSREGEKLFF.

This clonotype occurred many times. The CDR3 region is CASSLAVQGRTEAFF. The CDR3 bases are TGTGCCAGCAGTTTAGCGGTACAGGGCAGAACTGAAGCTTTCTTT. The chain recombines TRBV12-3 or TRBV12-4 with TRBJ1-1; tentative D call: TRBD1 (6 bases). Trimming took off 0 bases at V and 5 bases at J, with 13 bases between the two ends. This CDR3 spans 15 amino acids.

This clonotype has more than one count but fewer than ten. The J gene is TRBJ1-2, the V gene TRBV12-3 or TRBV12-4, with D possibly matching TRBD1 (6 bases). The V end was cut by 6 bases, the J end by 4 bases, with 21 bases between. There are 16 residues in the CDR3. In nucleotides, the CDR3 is TGTGCCAGCAGCTCAATCCGGTACAGGGAATTCTATGGCTACACCTTC. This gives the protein CASSSIRYREFYGYTF.

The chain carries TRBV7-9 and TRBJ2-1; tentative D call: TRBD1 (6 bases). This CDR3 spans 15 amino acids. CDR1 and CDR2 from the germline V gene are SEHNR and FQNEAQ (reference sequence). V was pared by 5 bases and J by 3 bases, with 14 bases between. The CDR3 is CASSPLGQRYNEQFF. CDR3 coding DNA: TGTGCCAGCAGCCCCCTAGGACAGCGCTACAATGAGCAGTTCTTC.

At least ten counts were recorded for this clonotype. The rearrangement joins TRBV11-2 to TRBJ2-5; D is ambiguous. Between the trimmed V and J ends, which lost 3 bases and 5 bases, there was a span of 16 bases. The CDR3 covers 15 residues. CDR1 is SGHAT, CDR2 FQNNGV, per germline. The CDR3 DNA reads TGTGCCAGCAGCTTGACACCCCCTCGGGCGGAGACCCAGTACTTC. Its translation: CASSLTPPRAETQYF.

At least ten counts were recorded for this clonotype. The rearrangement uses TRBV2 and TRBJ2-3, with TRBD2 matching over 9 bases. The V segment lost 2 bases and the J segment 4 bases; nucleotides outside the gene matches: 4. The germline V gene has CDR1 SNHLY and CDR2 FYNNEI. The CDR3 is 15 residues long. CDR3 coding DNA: TGTGCCAGCAGTGAACTAGTAGCGGGGGCAGATACGCAGTATTTT. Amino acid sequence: CASSELVAGADTQYF.

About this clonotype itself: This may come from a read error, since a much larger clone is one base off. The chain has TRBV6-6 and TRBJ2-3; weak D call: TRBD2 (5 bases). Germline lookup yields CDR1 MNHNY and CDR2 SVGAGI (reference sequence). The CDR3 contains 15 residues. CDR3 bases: TGTGCCGGCAGTTTCACTAGGCCCGGCACAGATACGCAGTATTTT. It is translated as CAGSFTRPGTDTQYF.

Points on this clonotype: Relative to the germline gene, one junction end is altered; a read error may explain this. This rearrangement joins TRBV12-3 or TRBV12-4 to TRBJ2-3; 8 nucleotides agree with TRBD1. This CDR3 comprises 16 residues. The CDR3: CASSLDHGTGADAQYF. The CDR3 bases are TGTGCCAGCAGTTTAGATCACGGGACAGGCGCAGATGCGCAGTATTTT.

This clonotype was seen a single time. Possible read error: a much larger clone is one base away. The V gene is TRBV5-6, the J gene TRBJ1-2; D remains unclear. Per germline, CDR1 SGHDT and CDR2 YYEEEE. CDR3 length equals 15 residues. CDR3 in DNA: TGTGCCTGCAGCGCGACGGCCCGCGGGGACTATGGCTACACCTTC. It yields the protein CACSATARGDYGYTF.

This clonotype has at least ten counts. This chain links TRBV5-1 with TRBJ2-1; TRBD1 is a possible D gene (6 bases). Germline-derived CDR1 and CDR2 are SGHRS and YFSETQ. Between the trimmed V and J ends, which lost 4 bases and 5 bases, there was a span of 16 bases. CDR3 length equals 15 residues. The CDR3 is CASSQRSTGNNEQFF. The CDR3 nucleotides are TGCGCCAGCAGCCAACGATCCACAGGGAACAATGAGCAGTTCTTC.

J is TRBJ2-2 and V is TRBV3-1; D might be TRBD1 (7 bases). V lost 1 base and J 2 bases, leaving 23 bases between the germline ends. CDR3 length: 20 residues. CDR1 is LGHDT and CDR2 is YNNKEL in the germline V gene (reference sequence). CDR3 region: CASSQGWTGFGGANTGELFF. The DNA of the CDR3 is TGTGCCAGCAGCCAAGGTTGGACAGGCTTTGGCGGGGCCAACACCGGGGAGCTGTTTTTT.

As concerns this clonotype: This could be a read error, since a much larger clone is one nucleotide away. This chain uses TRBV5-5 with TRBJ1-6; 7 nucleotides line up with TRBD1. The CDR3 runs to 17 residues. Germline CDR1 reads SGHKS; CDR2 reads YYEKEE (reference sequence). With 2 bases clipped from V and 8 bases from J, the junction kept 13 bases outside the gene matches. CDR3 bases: TGTGCCAGCAGCTTCACACCGACAGGGACCTCTTATTCACCCCTCCACTTT. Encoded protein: CASSFTPTGTSYSPLHF. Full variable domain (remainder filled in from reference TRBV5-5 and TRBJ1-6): DAGVTQSPTHLIKTRGQQVTLRCSPISGHKSVSWYQQVLGQGPQFIFQYYEKEERGRGNFPDRFSARQFPNYSSELNVNALLLGDSALYLCASSFTPTGTSYSPLHFGNGTRLTVT.